The 4 T cell receptor beta chains presented below share a single source sample, sequenced in a study of memory CD8 T cells in hepatitis C reinfection (dated by TCRdb to about 2017). This specimen's time point label, interpreted: pre-reinfection, 55 to 20 weeks before reinfection detection. Sorted cells were sequenced directly ex vivo, with no in vitro expansion before TCR sequencing. Receptor amplification or capture employed the immunoSEQ multiplex PCR assay. TCRdb carries this immuneACCESS record with in-frame sequences only. Its versions omit some clonotypes, under half of them owing to an unresolved V gene in the studies checked, with the rest unexplained. The sample yields approximately 52,000 clones; just under 90% were counted once. The ten largest account for around 1% of the sample. The sample consisted of naive CD8+ T cells sorted from blood. This specimen's cell subset or site label, per the study, means: total naive CD8+CD45RO- T cells. The source of these receptors is a man younger than 35 with hepatitis C virus infection.

V is TRBV29-1 and J is TRBJ1-1; tentative D call: TRBD1 (6 bases). The CDR3 is 16 residues long. CDR1 is SQVTM and CDR2 is ANQGSEA in the germline V gene. The V and J ends lost 3 bases and 8 bases respectively, with 25 bases between them. The CDR3 nucleotides are TGCAGCGTTGAGGAATCCGACAGGACCTTCGGTATGGAAGCTTTCTTT. Encoded protein: CSVEESDRTFGMEAFF. Drawing the rest from reference TRBV29-1 and TRBJ1-1, the complete variable domain is SAVISQKPSRDICQRGTSLTIQCQVDSQVTMMFWYRQQPGQSLTLIATANQGSEATYESGFVIDKFPISRPNLTFSTLTVSNMSPEDSSIYLCSVEESDRTFGMEAFFGQGTRLTVV.

The rearrangement links TRBV6-1 to TRBJ1-1; 9 bases fit TRBD1. Germline lookup yields CDR1 MNHNS and CDR2 SASEGT. V shed 7 bases, J shed 7 bases, and the junction held 13 bases outside the gene matches. CDR3 size: 15 residues. In DNA form, the CDR3 reads TGTGCCAGCACTCCGACAGGGGGGTTATACGTTGAAGCTTTCTTT. Translation gives CASTPTGGLYVEAFF.

This clone is a singleton in its sample. For the CDR3, the DNA is TGTGCCAGCAGCTTAGAAGGACAGTCTTACTGGGAAGAGACCCAGTACTTC. This codes for CASSLEGQSYWEETQYF. The chain uses TRBV7-8 and TRBJ2-5; maybe TRBD1 (6 bases). The CDR3 extends over 17 amino acids. Germline lookup yields CDR1 SGHVS and CDR2 FQNEAQ. The V end was cut by 1 base, the J end by 3 bases, with 18 bases between.

The V gene is TRBV7-9, the J gene TRBJ2-6, with D possibly TRBD1 on 5 matching bases. V lost 1 base, J lost 3 bases, and 13 bases lay in between. Germline V gene data show CDR1 as SEHNR and CDR2 as FQNEAQ (reference sequence). The CDR3 is made up of 17 amino acids. In DNA, the CDR3 is TGTGCCAGCAGCTTAGTCGAGACAGACTTTGGGGCCAACGTCCTGACTTTC. This codes for CASSLVETDFGANVLTF. The full variable domain, rest sourced from reference TRBV7-9 and TRBJ2-6, is DTGVSQNPRHKITKRGQNVTFRCDPISEHNRLYWYRQTLGQGPEFLTYFQNEAQLEKSRLLSDRFSAERPKGSFSTLEIQRTEQGDSAMYLCASSLVETDFGANVLTFGAGSRLTVL.